The entry below describes one TCR beta chain. Its antigen is still unknown. No base quality information exists; no much larger clone differs at one position. The data were taken from a study of tumor T cells in aggressive B-cell lymphoma (dated by TCRdb to 2016 to 2017). The library was obtained by the immunoSEQ multiplex PCR assay. The clones in this table, taken by TCRdb from immuneACCESS, are in-frame only. Not every clone is retained; where verified, under half of the shortfall comes from an unresolved V gene, and the cause of the rest is unknown. In all, the sample holds 3,800 or so clones, and roughly 94% of those were seen once. 2.1% of the sample goes to the ten largest clones. CDR3 length: 15 amino acids, cysteine to phenylalanine. The sequence is cut down to CDR3 DNA, 45 bases in frame from base 1. Trimming costs V 1 base and J 5 bases, and their ends lie 14 bases apart. The germline V gene (reference sequence) provides CDR1 SEHNR and CDR2 FQNEAQ.

This receptor was identified in an adult with diffuse large B cell lymphoma. Sequencing used tumor tissue. The rearrangement combines TRBV7-9 with TRBJ2-5, with no D gene named confidently. The CDR3 reads CASSLGGSRWETQYF. The nucleotide sequence reads as follows: TGTGCCAGCAGCTTAGGCGGTTCAAGGTGGGAGACCCAGTACTTC. With all but the CDR3 taken from the reference TRBV7-9 and TRBJ2-5 genes, the full variable domain is: DTGVSQNPRHKITKRGQNVTFRCDPISEHNRLYWYRQTLGQGPEFLTYFQNEAQLEKSRLLSDRFSAERPKGSFSTLEIQRTEQGDSAMYLCASSLGGSRWETQYFGPGTRLLVL.